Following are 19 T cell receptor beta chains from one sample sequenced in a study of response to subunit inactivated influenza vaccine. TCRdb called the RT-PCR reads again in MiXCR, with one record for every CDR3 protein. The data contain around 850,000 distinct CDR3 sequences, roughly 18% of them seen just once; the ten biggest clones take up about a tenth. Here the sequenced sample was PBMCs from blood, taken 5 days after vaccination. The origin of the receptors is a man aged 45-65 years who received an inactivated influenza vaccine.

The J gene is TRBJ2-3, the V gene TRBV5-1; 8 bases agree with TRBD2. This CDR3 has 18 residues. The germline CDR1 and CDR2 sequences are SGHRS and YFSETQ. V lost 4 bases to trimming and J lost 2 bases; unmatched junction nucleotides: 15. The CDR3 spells CASSRGGNSGAFTDTQYF. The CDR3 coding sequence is TGCGCCAGCAGCCGGGGGGGGAATTCCGGGGCATTCACAGATACGCAGTATTTT.

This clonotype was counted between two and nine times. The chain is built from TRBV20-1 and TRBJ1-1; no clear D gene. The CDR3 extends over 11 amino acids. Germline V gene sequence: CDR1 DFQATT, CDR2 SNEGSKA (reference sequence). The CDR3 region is CREPGQPEAFF. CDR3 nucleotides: TGCAGGGAGCCGGGTCAACCTGAAGCTTTCTTT.

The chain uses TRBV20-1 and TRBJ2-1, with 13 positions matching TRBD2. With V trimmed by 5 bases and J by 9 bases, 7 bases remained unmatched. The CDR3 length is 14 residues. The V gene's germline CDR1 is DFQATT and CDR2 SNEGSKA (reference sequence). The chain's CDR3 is CSAGRLAGGGEQFF. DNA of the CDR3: TGCAGTGCTGGCCGACTAGCGGGGGGCGGTGAGCAGTTCTTC.

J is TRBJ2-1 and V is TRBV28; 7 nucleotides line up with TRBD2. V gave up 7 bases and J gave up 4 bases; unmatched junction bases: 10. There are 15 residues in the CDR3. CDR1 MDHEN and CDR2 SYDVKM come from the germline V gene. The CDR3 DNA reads TGTGCCAGCACCCCCATGGGACTACAATACAATGAGCAGTTCTTC. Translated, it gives CASTPMGLQYNEQFF.

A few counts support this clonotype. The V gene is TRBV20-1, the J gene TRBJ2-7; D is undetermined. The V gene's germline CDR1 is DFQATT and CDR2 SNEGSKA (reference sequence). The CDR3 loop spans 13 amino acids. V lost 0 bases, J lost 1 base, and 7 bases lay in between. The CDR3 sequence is CSARDGVSYEQYF. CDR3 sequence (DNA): TGCAGTGCTAGAGATGGAGTGTCCTACGAGCAGTACTTC.

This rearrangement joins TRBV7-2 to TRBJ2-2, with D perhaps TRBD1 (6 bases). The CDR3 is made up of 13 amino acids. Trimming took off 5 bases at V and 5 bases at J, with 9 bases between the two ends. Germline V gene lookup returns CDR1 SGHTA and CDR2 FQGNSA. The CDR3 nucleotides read TGTGCCAGCAGCCAAACAGGGACCGGGGAGCTGTTTTTT. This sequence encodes CASSQTGTGELFF.

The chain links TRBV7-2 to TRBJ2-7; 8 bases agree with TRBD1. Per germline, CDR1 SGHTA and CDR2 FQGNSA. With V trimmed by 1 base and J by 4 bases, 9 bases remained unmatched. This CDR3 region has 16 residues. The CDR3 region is CASSLVQGADVYEQYF. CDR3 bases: TGTGCCAGCAGCTTAGTTCAGGGGGCGGATGTGTACGAGCAGTACTTC.

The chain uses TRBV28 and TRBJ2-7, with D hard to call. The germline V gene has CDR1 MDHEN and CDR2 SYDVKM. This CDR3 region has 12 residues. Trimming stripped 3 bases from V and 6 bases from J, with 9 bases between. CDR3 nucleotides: TGTGCCAGCAGTTTTTCCATCTTCGAGCAGTACTTC. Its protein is CASSFSIFEQYF. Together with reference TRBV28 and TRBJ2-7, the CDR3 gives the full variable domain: DVKVTQSSRYLVKRTGEKVFLECVQDMDHENMFWYRQDPGLGLRLIYFSYDVKMKEKGDIPEGYSVSREKKERFSLILESASTNQTSMYLCASSFSIFEQYFGPGTRLTVT.

The CDR3 region is CAIQLAPNFQETQYF. CDR3 sequence (DNA): TGTGCCATTCAGCTAGCACCAAACTTCCAAGAGACCCAGTACTTC. This chain connects TRBV6-1 to TRBJ2-5; possible D gene TRBD2, 5 bases. Deletions cut 10 bases from V and 1 base from J, with 19 bases between. From germline, CDR1 is MNHNS and CDR2 SASEGT. This CDR3 is 15 amino acids long.

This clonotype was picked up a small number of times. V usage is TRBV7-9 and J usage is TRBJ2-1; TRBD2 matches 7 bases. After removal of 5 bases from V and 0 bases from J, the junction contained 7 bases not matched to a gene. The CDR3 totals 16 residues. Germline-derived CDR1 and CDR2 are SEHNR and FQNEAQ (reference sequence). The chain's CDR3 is CASSRARTSSYNEQFF. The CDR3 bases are TGTGCCAGCAGCCGGGCGAGGACTAGCTCCTACAATGAGCAGTTCTTC.

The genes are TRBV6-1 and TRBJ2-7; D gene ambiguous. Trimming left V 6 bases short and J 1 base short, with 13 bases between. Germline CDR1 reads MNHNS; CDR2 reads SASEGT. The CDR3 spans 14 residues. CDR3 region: CASRPRDGSYEQYF. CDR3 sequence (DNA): TGTGCCAGCAGGCCAAGGGATGGGTCCTACGAGCAGTACTTC.

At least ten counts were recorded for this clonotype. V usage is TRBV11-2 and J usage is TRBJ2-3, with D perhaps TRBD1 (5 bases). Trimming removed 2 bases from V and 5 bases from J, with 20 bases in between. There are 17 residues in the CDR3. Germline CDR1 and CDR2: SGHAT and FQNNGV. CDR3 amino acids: CASSLNSGPWHQDTQYF. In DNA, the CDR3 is TGTGCCAGCAGCTTAAACTCAGGGCCCTGGCACCAAGATACGCAGTATTTT. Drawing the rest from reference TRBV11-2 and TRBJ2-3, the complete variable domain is EAGVAQSPRYKIIEKRQSVAFWCNPISGHATLYWYQQILGQGPKLLIQFQNNGVVDDSQLPKDRFSAERLKGVDSTLKIQPAKLEDSAVYLCASSLNSGPWHQDTQYFGPGTRLTVL.

The CDR3 protein is CASSWTSGGPNEQFF. In DNA form, the CDR3 reads TGTGCCAGCAGTTGGACTAGCGGGGGGCCCAATGAGCAGTTCTTC. This chain connects TRBV6-2 or TRBV6-3 to TRBJ2-1; 14 nucleotides align to TRBD2. This CDR3 spans 15 amino acids. The trim removed 4 bases at V and 6 bases at J, leaving 2 bases unmatched. Germline CDR1 MNHEY, CDR2 SVGEGT.

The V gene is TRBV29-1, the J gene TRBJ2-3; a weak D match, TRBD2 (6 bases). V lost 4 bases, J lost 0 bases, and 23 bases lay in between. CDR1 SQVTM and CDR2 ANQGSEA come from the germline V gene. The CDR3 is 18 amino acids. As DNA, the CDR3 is TGCAGCGTTGTAGTGTCGCGGGATCTAGCGCTAAGCACAGATACGCAGTATTTT. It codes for CSVVVSRDLALSTDTQYF.

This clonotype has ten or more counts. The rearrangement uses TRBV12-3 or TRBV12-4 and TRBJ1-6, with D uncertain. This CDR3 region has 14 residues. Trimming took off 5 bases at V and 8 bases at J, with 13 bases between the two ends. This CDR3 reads CASSPGDAYSPLHF. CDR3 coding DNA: TGTGCCAGCAGTCCCGGGGATGCCTATTCACCCCTCCACTTT.

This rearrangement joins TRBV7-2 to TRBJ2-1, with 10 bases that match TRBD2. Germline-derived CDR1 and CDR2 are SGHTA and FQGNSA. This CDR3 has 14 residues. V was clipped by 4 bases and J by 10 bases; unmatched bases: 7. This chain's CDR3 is CASSYGTSATEQFF. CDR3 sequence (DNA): TGTGCCAGCAGCTACGGGACTAGCGCGACGGAGCAGTTCTTC. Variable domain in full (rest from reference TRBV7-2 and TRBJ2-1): GAGVSQSPSNKVTEKGKDVELRCDPISGHTALYWYRQSLGQGLEFLIYFQGNSAPDKSGLPSDRFSAERTGGSVSTLTIQRTQQEDSAVYLCASSYGTSATEQFFGPGTRLTVL.

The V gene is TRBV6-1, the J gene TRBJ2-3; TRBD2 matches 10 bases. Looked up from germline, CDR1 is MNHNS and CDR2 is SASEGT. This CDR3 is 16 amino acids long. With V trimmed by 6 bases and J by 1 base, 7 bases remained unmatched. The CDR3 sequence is CASREPGTSGTDTQYF. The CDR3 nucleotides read TGTGCCAGCAGGGAACCCGGGACTAGCGGCACAGATACGCAGTATTTT.

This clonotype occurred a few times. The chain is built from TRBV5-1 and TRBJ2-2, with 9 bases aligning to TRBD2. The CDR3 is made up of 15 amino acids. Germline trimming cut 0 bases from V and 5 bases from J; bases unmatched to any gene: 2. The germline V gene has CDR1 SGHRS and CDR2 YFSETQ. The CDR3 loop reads CASSLGLAETGELFF. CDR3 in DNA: TGCGCCAGCAGCTTGGGACTAGCGGAAACCGGGGAGCTGTTTTTT. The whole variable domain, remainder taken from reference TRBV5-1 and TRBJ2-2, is KAGVTQTPRYLIKTRGQQVTLSCSPISGHRSVSWYQQTPGQGLQFLFEYFSETQRNKGNFPGRFSGRQFSNSRSEMNVSTLELGDSALYLCASSLGLAETGELFFGEGSRLTVL.

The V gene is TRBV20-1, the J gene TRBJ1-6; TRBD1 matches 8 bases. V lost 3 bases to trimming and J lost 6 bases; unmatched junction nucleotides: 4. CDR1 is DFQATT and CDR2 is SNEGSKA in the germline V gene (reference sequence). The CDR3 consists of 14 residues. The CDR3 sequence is CSASMTGVNSPLHF. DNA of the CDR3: TGCAGTGCTAGTATGACAGGGGTTAATTCACCCCTCCACTTT.